This T cell receptor (beta chain) stems from a study of shared clonotypes between healthy human individuals. This clone was picked up one time. Measured with immunoSEQ multiplex PCR; TCRdb has only the in-frame clones, and not every one. Of 2 million to 3 million clones listed, more than 85% are singletons. The germline gives CDR1 SGHAT, CDR2 FQNNGV. The CDR3 is 16 amino acids. V was clipped by 7 bases and J by 0 bases, with 16 bases between them. This clonotype was obtained from a man between 18 and 29 years old in good health. Some clones in this sample may be carry-over from other donors' samples. Sequenced sample: naive CD4+ T cells from PBMCs. This sample's subset: CD45RA+ positively selected. The V and J genes are TRBV11-2 and TRBJ2-1, with D maybe TRBD2 (6 bases). CDR3 DNA sequence: TGTGCCAGCACACCCGGGGGACCCAGCTCCTACAATGAGCAGTTCTTC. Translation gives CASTPGGPSSYNEQFF.